Below, one T cell receptor beta chain is given with its context. The antigen remains undetermined. As for the donors, each was a healthy bone marrow donor. The entry originates in a study of cytomegalovirus exposure and HLA in healthy donors. Study-level results: Association with HLA alleles at 0.05 false discovery rate was found for 17,000 or so TCR beta sequences in a later analysis.

This CDR3 comprises 16 residues. V dropped 1 base and J dropped 0 bases, with 11 bases sitting between them. Germline V gene lookup returns CDR1 MDHEN and CDR2 SYDVKM. Vbeta (60) and Jbeta (13) primers were used in the PCR. Original processing notes: In a later analysis, roughly 86 million unique TCR beta chains included roughly 11 million shared by two or more donors. Libraries were prepared by immunoSEQ multiplex PCR; TCRdb keeps only in-frame clonotypes and omits some of them. V, J and clone size were drawn from that table, and D and trimming were deduced from the DNA. The sample yields roughly 100,000 clones, roughly an eighth seen once.

The TCR originated in a man aged 35-49 years in good health and CMV-seropositive. The sequenced sample consisted of PBMCs. The rearrangement links TRBV28 to TRBJ2-3; D may be TRBD2 (6 bases). The CDR3 sequence: CASSLSLAKSTDTQYF. Here the CDR3 DNA reads TGTGCCAGCAGTTTATCCCTAGCGAAAAGCACAGATACGCAGTATTTT. Complete variable domain (other parts from reference TRBV28 and TRBJ2-3): DVKVTQSSRYLVKRTGEKVFLECVQDMDHENMFWYRQDPGLGLRLIYFSYDVKMKEKGDIPEGYSVSREKKERFSLILESASTNQTSMYLCASSLSLAKSTDTQYFGPGTRLTVL.